A single T cell receptor beta chain is shown here with its context. Its antigen is undetermined. The PCR used 60 Vbeta and 13 Jbeta primers. As originally analysed: In a later analysis, of approximately 81 million unique beta chains, about 12 million appeared in at least two donors. The data were produced by immunoSEQ multiplex PCR, yet TCRdb's version contains in-frame clones alone and is incomplete. V, J and clone size are those of that table, while D and trimming were read from the DNA. The table lists about 150,000 clones. CDR3 size: 14 residues. The germline V gene encodes CDR1 LNHNV and CDR2 YYDKDF (reference sequence). V trimming: 4 bases; J trimming: 8 bases; junction bases outside the gene matches: 6. The sample belongs to a study of cytomegalovirus exposure and HLA in healthy donors. General observations from the study: In a later analysis, donors in an Asian-associated ancestry cluster reportedly had fewer N-insertions in productive TCRs than the cohort mean. Analysis was carried out at a later point, and it linked a missense DCLRE1C variant to TCR beta V- and J-gene trimming. A few of the chains that were CMV-associated were confirmed in vitro to be specific for CMV antigens.

The source material was PBMCs. The receptor comes from a woman aged 50 to 60 in good health and CMV-seronegative. The V and J genes are TRBV15 and TRBJ2-2; TRBD1 agrees at 8 bases. Here the CDR3 DNA reads TGTGCCACCAGCAACCAGGGGGCGAAAGGGGAGCTGTTTTTT. Translation: CATSNQGAKGELFF. Using reference TRBV15 and TRBJ2-2 for the parts outside the CDR3, the full variable domain is DAMVIQNPRYQVTQFGKPVTLSCSQTLNHNVMYWYQQKSSQAPKLLFHYYDKDFNNEADTPDNFQSRRPNTSFCFLDIRSPGLGDTAMYLCATSNQGAKGELFFGEGSRLTVL.